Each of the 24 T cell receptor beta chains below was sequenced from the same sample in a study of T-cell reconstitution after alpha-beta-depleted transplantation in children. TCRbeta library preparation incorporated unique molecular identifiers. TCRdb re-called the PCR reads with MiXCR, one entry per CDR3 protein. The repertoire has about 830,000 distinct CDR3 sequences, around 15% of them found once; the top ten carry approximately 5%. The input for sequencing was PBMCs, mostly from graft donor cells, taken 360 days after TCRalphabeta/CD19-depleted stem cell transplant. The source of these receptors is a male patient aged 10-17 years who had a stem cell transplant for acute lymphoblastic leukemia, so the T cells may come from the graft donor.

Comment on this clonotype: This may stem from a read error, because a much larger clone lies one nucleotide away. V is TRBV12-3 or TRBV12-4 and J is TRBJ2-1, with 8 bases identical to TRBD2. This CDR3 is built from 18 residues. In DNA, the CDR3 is TGTGCCAGCTGTTTAGAATCTCTCGGGACTAGAAACTACAATGAGCAGTTCTTC. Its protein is CASCLESLGTRNYNEQFF.

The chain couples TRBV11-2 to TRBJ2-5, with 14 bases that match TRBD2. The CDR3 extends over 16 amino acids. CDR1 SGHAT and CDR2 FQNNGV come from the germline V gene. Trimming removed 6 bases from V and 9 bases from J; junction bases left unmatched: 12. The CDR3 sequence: CASSLSGTSGSRSQYF. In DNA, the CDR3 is TGTGCCAGCAGTCTCTCAGGGACTAGCGGGAGTCGGTCCCAGTACTTC.

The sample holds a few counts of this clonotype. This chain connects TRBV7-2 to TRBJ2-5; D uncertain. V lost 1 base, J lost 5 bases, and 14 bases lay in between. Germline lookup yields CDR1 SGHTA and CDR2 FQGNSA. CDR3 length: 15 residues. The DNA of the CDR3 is TGTGCCAGCAGCTTAGGTTTACTTGGGTGGGAGACCCAGTACTTC. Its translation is CASSLGLLGWETQYF.

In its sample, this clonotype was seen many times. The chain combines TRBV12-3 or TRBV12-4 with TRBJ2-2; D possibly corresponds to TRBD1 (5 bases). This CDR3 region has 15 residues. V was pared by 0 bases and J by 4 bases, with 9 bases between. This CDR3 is CASSLAQGSTGELFF. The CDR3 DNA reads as TGTGCCAGCAGTTTAGCGCAGGGTAGCACCGGGGAGCTGTTTTTT.

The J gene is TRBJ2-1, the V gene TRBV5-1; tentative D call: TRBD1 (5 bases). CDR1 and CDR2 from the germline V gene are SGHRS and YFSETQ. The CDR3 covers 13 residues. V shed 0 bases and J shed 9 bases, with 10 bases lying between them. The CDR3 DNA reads TGCGCCAGCAGCTTGGAGGGGTACGGTGAGCAGTTCTTC. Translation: CASSLEGYGEQFF.

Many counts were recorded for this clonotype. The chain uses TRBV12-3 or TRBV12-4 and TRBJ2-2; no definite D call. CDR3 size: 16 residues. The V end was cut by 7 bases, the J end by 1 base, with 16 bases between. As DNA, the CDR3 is TGTGCCAGCAAATCAGTTCGGCGGCTGAACACCGGGGAGCTGTTTTTT. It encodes CASKSVRRLNTGELFF.

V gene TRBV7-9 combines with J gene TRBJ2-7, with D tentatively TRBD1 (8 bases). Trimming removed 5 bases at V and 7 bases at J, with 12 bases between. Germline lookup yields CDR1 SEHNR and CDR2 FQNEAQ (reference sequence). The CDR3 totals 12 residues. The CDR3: CASSGRDREQYF. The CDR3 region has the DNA TGTGCCAGCAGCGGGAGGGACAGGGAGCAGTACTTC. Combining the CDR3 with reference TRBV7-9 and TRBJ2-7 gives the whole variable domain DTGVSQNPRHKITKRGQNVTFRCDPISEHNRLYWYRQTLGQGPEFLTYFQNEAQLEKSRLLSDRFSAERPKGSFSTLEIQRTEQGDSAMYLCASSGRDREQYFGPGTRLTVT.

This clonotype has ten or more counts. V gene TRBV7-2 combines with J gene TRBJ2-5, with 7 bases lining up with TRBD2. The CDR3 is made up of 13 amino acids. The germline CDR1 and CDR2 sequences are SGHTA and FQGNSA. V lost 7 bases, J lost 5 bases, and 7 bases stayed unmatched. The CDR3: CASNPGLGETQYF. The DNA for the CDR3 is TGTGCCAGCAACCCCGGACTAGGGGAGACCCAGTACTTC.

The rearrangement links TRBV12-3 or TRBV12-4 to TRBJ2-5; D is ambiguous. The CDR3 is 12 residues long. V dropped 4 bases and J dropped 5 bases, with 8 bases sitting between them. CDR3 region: CASSYNWETQYF. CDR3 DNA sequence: TGTGCCAGCAGTTACAATTGGGAGACCCAGTACTTC.

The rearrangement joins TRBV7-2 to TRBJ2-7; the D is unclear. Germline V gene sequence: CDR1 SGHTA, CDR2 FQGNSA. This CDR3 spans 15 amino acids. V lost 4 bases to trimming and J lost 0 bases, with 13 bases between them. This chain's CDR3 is CASSSFVGSSYEQYF. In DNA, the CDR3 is TGTGCCAGCAGCTCCTTCGTAGGATCCTCCTACGAGCAGTACTTC.

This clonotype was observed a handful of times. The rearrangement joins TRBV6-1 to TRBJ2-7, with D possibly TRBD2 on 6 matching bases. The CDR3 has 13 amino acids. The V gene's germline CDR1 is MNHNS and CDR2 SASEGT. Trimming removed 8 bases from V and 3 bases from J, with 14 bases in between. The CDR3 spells CASARDFFYEQYF. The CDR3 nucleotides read TGTGCCAGCGCGCGGGACTTCTTCTACGAGCAGTACTTC.

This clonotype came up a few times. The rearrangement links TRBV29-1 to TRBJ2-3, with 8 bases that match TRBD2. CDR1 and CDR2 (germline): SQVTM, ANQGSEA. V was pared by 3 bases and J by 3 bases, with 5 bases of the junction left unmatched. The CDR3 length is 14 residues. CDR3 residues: CSVEGGRKTDTQYF. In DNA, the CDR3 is TGCAGCGTTGAGGGCGGGAGGAAGACAGATACGCAGTATTTT.

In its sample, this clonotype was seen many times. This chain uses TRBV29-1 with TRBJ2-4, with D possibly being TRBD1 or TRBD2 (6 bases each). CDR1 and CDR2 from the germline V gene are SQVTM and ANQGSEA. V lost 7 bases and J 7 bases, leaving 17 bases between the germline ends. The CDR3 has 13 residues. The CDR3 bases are TGCAGCGCGACCCCAGGAGGGGGGAACATTCAGTACTTC. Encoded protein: CSATPGGGNIQYF.

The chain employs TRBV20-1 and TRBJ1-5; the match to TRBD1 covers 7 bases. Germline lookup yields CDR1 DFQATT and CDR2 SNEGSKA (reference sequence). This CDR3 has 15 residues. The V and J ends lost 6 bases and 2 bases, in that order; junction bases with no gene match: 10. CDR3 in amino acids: CSAQSYRGGNQPQHF. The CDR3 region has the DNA TGCAGTGCCCAGTCCTACAGGGGTGGCAATCAGCCCCAGCATTTT.

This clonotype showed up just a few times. The CDR3 loop is CATSDSGPSGANVLTF. Written as DNA, the CDR3 is TGTGCCACCAGTGACTCAGGACCCTCTGGGGCCAACGTCCTGACTTTC. V gene TRBV24-1 combines with J gene TRBJ2-6; D uncertain. Looked up from germline, CDR1 is KGHDR and CDR2 is SFDVKD. V shed 4 bases and J shed 0 bases, with 9 bases lying between them. This CDR3 region has 16 residues.

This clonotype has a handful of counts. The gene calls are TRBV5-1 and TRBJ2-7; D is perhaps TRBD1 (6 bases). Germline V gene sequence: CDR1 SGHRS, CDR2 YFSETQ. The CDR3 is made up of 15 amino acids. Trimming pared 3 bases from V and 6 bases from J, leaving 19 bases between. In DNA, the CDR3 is TGCGCCAGCAGCTCAGGGACGGTGGGGGCGATCGAGCAGTACTTC. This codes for CASSSGTVGAIEQYF.

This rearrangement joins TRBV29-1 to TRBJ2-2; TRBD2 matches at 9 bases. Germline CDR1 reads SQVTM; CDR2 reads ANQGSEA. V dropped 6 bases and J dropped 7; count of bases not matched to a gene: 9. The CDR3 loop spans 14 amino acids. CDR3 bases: TGCAGCGTCGGCGGCGGGAGGGCCCTCGGGGAGCTGTTTTTT. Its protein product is CSVGGGRALGELFF.

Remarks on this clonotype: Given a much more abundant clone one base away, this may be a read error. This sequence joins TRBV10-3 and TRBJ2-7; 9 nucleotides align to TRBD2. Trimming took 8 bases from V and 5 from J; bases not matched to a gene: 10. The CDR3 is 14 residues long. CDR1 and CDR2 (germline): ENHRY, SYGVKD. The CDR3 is CAIGGLAKSNEQYF. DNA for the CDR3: TGTGCCATCGGGGGACTAGCAAAGTCCAACGAGCAGTACTTC.

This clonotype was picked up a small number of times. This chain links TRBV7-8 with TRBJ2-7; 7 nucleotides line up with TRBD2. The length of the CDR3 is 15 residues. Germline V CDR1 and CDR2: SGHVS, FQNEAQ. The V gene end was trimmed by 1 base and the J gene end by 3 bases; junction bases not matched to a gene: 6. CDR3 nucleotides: TGTGCCAGCAGCTTAGAGTTAGCGGGTTACTACGAGCAGTACTTC. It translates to CASSLELAGYYEQYF.

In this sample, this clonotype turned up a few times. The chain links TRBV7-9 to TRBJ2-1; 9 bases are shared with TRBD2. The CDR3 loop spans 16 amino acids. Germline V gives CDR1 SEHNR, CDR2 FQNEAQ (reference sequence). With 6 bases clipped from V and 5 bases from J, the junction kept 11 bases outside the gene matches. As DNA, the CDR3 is TGTGCCAGCAGTCAGATAAGGGGCGGGAGGGACAATGAGCAGTTCTTC. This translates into CASSQIRGGRDNEQFF. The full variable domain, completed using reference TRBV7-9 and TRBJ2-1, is DTGVSQNPRHKITKRGQNVTFRCDPISEHNRLYWYRQTLGQGPEFLTYFQNEAQLEKSRLLSDRFSAERPKGSFSTLEIQRTEQGDSAMYLCASSQIRGGRDNEQFFGPGTRLTVL.

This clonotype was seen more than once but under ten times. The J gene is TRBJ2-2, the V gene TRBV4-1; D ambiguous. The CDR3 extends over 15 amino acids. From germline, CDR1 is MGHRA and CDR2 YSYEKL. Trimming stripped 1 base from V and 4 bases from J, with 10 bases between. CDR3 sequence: CASSQGQLTTGELFF. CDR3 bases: TGCGCCAGCAGCCAAGGGCAGCTAACCACCGGGGAGCTGTTTTTT.

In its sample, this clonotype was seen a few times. The CDR3 spells CASSSSANPSYEQYF. The CDR3 DNA follows: TGTGCCAGCAGCTCATCGGCGAACCCCTCCTACGAGCAGTACTTC. The chain combines TRBV7-3 with TRBJ2-7; D is undetermined. Germline V gene data show CDR1 as SGHTA and CDR2 as FQGTGA. This CDR3 has 15 amino acids. Deletions cut 4 bases from V and 0 bases from J, with 13 bases between.

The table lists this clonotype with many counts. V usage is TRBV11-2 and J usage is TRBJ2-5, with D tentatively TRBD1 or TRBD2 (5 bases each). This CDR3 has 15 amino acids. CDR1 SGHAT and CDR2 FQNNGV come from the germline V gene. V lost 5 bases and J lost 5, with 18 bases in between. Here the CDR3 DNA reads TGTGCCAGCAGCGCACGACATCGGGGCGGGGAGACCCAGTACTTC. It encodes CASSARHRGGETQYF.

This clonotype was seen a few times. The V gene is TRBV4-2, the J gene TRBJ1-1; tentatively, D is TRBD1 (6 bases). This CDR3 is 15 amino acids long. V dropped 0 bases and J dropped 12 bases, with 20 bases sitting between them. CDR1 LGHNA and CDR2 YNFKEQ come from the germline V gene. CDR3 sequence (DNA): TGTGCCAGCAGCCAAGATCGGGGGGCTCCCCTGGAAACTTTCTTT. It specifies CASSQDRGAPLETFF.